The next 10 T cell receptor beta chains were all read from a single sample in a study of blood T cell repertoires in COVID-19. This table comes from immunoSEQ multiplex PCR, and its TCRdb copy is limited to in-frame clones, with some not included. This sample carries roughly 300,000 clones, about 90% of them seen once, and the ten largest clones take approximately 7.8%. Sample: peripheral blood. All receptors derive from a woman between 50 and 59 years old who had recovered from COVID-19.

The chain has TRBV29-1 and TRBJ2-1; 7 nucleotides align to TRBD2. The ends lost 7 bases at V and 5 bases at J; junction bases unmatched: 14. Per germline, CDR1 SQVTM and CDR2 ANQGSEA. The CDR3 sequence is 15 residues long. CDR3 protein: CSAPGNSGLHNEQFF. The CDR3 DNA is TGCAGCGCCCCCGGGAATAGCGGGTTACACAATGAGCAGTTCTTC.

The genes are TRBV5-5 and TRBJ2-1, with D unresolved. The V gene's germline CDR1 is SGHKS and CDR2 YYEKEE (reference sequence). CDR3 length equals 14 residues. V lost 1 base and J 8 bases, leaving 13 bases between the germline ends. For the CDR3, the DNA is TGTGCCAGCAGCTTGTCCAACCAGGCACATGAGCAGTTCTTC. Protein product: CASSLSNQAHEQFF.

CDR3 residues: CASTPGFGYTF. Written as DNA, the CDR3 is TGTGCCAGTACCCCGGGATTTGGCTACACCTTC. The V and J genes are TRBV19 and TRBJ1-2; no clear D gene. V was shortened by 7 bases and J by 7 bases, with 10 bases between the two germline ends. CDR1 is LNHDA, CDR2 SQIVND, per germline (reference sequence). This CDR3 is 11 amino acids long.

This chain joins TRBV12-2 and TRBJ2-5; the tabulated D call, TRBD1, remains unverified against the DNA. TRBV12-2 is a pseudogene segment. This CDR3 contains 13 residues. In nucleotides, the CDR3 is TGTGCAAGTCGGTTACCCTCAGAAGAGACCCAGTACTTC. It encodes CASRLPSEETQYF.

The rearrangement links TRBV2 to TRBJ2-1; D call uncertain. The CDR3 has 12 amino acids. From germline, CDR1 is SNHLY and CDR2 FYNNEI. Trimming stripped 6 bases from V and 6 bases from J, with 9 bases between. The CDR3 DNA reads TGTGCCAGCAGGGCCTCTGGCAATGAGCAGTTCTTC. It yields the protein CASRASGNEQFF.

The rearrangement links TRBV7-2 to TRBJ2-7; D unclear. Trimming cost V 0 bases and J 3 bases, with 12 bases left between them. The CDR3 sequence is 15 residues long. Germline CDR1 SGHTA, CDR2 FQGNSA. CDR3 amino acids: CASSLAQSQIYEQYF. In DNA form, the CDR3 reads TGTGCCAGCAGCTTAGCACAGTCCCAGATCTACGAGCAGTACTTC.

CDR3 protein: CASSHFRTALTEAFF. In DNA form, the CDR3 reads TGTGCCAGCAGCCATTTTAGGACAGCCCTTACTGAAGCTTTCTTT. The rearrangement joins TRBV3-1 (or the pseudogene TRBV3-2) to TRBJ1-1; possibly TRBD1 for D (6 bases). V lost 3 bases to trimming and J lost 5 bases, with 16 bases between them. Per germline, CDR1 LGHDT and CDR2 YNNKEL (reference sequence). The CDR3 is 15 residues long.

V usage is TRBV28 and J usage is TRBJ2-7; 7 bases line up with TRBD1. The CDR3 has 12 residues. Germline CDR1 reads MDHEN; CDR2 reads SYDVKM. The J segment lost 8 bases and the V segment lost 3 bases, leaving 4 bases of the junction unmatched. The CDR3 sequence: CASSLGRGQQYF. In DNA, the CDR3 is TGTGCCAGCAGTTTGGGAAGGGGGCAGCAGTACTTC.

The genes are TRBV4-3 and TRBJ2-2; possibly TRBD2 for D (6 bases). V lost 0 bases and J 4 bases, leaving 12 bases between the germline ends. The CDR3 totals 16 residues. Per the germline V gene, CDR1 is LGHNA and CDR2 is YSLEER. The CDR3 DNA sequence: TGCGCCAGCAGCCAAGAGGCGGGGTTCGGCACCGGGGAGCTGTTTTTT. This translates into CASSQEAGFGTGELFF.

The genes are TRBV5-4 and TRBJ1-2; a possible D gene is TRBD1 (6 bases). Germline CDR1 reads SGHNT; CDR2 reads YYREEE (reference sequence). This CDR3 is built from 14 residues. V lost 4 bases, J lost 4 bases, and 14 bases lay in between. The chain's CDR3 is CASSTTQGIYGYTF. The CDR3 nucleotides are TGTGCCAGCAGCACGACACAGGGTATCTATGGCTACACCTTC.